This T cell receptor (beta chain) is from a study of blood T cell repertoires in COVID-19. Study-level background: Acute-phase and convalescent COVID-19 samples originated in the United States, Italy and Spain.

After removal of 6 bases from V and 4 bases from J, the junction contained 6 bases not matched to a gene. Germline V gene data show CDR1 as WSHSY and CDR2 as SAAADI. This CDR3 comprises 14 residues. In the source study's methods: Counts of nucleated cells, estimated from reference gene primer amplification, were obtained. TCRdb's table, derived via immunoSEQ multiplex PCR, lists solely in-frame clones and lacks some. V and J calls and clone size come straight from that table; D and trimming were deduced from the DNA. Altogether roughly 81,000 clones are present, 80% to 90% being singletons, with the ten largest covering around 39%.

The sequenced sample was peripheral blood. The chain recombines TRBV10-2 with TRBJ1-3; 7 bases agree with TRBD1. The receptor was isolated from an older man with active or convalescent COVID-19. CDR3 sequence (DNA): TGCGCCAGCAGCCAACAGGGGCCGGGAAACACCATATATTTT. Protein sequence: CASSQQGPGNTIYF.